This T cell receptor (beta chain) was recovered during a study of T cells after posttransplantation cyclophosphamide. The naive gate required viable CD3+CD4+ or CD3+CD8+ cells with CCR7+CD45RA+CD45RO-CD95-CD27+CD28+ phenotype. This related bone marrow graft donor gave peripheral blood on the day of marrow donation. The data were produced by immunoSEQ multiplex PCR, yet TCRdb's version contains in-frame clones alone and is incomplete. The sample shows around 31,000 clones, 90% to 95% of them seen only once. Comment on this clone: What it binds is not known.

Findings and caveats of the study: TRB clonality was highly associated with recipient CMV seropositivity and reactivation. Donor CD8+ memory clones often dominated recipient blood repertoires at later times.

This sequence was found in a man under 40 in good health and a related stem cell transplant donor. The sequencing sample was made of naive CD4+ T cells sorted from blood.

For the CDR3, the DNA is TGTGCCAGCAGCTTACTAGATACGCAGTATTTT. Its translation: CASSLLDTQYF. The rearrangement joins TRBV7-6 to TRBJ2-3; D unresolved. Germline V CDR1 and CDR2: SGHVS, FNYEAQ. The CDR3 length is 11 residues. Deletions cut 2 bases from V and 5 bases from J, with 2 bases between.